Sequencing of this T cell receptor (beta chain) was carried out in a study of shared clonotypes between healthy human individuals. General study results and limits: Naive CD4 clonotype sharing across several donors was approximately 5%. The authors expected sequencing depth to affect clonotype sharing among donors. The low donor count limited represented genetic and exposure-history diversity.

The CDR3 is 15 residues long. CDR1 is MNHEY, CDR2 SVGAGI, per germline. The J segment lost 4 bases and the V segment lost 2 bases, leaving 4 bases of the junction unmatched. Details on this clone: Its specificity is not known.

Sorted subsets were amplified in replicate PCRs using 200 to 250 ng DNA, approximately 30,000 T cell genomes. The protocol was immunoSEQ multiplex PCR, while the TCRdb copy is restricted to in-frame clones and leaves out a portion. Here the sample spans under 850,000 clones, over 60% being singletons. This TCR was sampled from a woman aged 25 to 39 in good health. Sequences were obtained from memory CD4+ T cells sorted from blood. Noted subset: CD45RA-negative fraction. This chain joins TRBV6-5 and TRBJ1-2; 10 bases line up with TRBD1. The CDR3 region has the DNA TGTGCCAGCAGTTACGGGACAGGGGTGGGCTATGGCTACACCTTC. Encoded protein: CASSYGTGVGYGYTF.